This TCR beta chain was documented in a study of blood T cell repertoires in COVID-19. Across the study: Researchers got acute and convalescent COVID-19 samples from the United States, Italy and Spain. From T cells, B-cell-depleted T cells, or PBMCs came the material, which was cDNA or gDNA.

J lost 5 bases, V lost 5 bases, and 8 bases had no gene match. CDR3 length equals 16 residues. Germline CDR1 reads SEHNR; CDR2 reads FQNEAQ (reference sequence). As processed by the authors: Researchers report that nucleated cell counts were estimated from reference gene primer amplification. Assay: immunoSEQ multiplex PCR; the TCRdb copy retains only in-frame clones and omits some. V and J calls and clone size are as listed in that table; D and trimming were resolved from the DNA. The sample yields 390,000 or so clones, around 87% seen once. This TCR was recovered from a man in his late teens or twenties with active or convalescent COVID-19. V usage is TRBV7-9 and J usage is TRBJ2-2; TRBD1 matches 10 bases. The specimen sequenced was peripheral blood. The chain's CDR3 is CASSPRDRGNTGELFF. The CDR3 DNA is TGTGCCAGCAGCCCGCGGGACAGGGGAAATACCGGGGAGCTGTTTTTT.